Listed below are T cell receptor beta chains from one sample, sequenced in a study of T cell responses to AZD1222 COVID-19 vaccine. The data were produced by immunoSEQ multiplex PCR, yet TCRdb's version contains in-frame clones alone and is incomplete. The repertoire has 60,000 to 70,000 clones, about 85% of them found once; the top ten carry around 20%. This material consisted of peripheral blood, taken on day 0 of AZD1222 vaccination. All receptors come from an adult in good health. CDR3s include the opening cysteine and the closing phenylalanine or tryptophan. D genes are given only for firm matches. Part of the rows lack a size; the others show once, few, many or a class for expanded clones.

TRBJ2-7	TRBV6-5	.	.	TGTGCCAGCAACCCCAGTCAGGGGTCTTACGAGCAGTACTTC	CASNPSQGSYEQYF
TRBJ1-2	TRBV5-1	.	.	TGCGCCAGCAGCTTGGCGTATGAGGGGGAGCGCTACACCTTC	CASSLAYEGERYTF
TRBJ2-7	TRBV15	.	.	TGTGCCACCAGCAGAGGGACAGCTTTCTCCTACGAGCAGTACTTC	CATSRGTAFSYEQYF
TRBJ1-2	TRBV19	.	.	TGTGCCAGTACCTCGCTCGGGGCAGTTAATGGCTACACCTTC	CASTSLGAVNGYTF
TRBJ2-5	TRBV7-8	TRBD2	medium-sized	TGTGCCAGCAGCCGAAAGGGGGGACTAGCGGGAACGGTGGGTGAGGCCCAGTACTTC	CASSRKGGLAGTVGEAQYF
TRBJ1-3	TRBV5-1	TRBD1	few	TGCGCCAGCAGCTTGGGGGACAGGGGGCCCGTCTCTGGAAACACCATATATTTT	CASSLGDRGPVSGNTIYF
TRBJ1-5	TRBV5-1	.	.	TGCGCCAGCAGCTCAGGGATTCCTAGCAATCAGCCCCAGCATTTT	CASSSGIPSNQPQHF
TRBJ1-5	TRBV19	.	.	TGTGCCAGTAGTATAGTGCGCCAGCTAAATCAGCCCCAGCATTTT	CASSIVRQLNQPQHF
TRBJ2-1	TRBV5-1	.	.	TGCGCCAGCAGCTACCCCCGGGGGTCCTACAATGAGCAGTTCTTC	CASSYPRGSYNEQFF
TRBJ1-1	TRBV5-1	.	.	TGCGCCAGCAGCTTGAGGGACTTGAACACTGAAGCTTTCTTT	CASSLRDLNTEAFF
TRBJ2-1	TRBV14	TRBD2	.	TGTGCCAGCAGCCCCACCCAGCGGGGGGTATTCAATGAGCAGTTCTTC	CASSPTQRGVFNEQFF
TRBJ1-1	TRBV6-6	.	.	TGTGCCAGCAGTTCCCGGGGAGGGGCTGAAGCTTTCTTT	CASSSRGGAEAFF
TRBJ2-7	TRBV7-9	.	.	TGTGCCAGCAGCCCAAAACCGAGCTCCTACGAGCAGTACTTC	CASSPKPSSYEQYF
TRBJ2-4	TRBV9	.	.	TGTGCCAGCAGCGTAGGGCGGAGAAGGGACATTCAGTACTTC	CASSVGRRRDIQYF
TRBJ1-2	TRBV7-2	.	.	TGTGCCAGCAGCTCGCTACAGGGCTACTATGGCTACACCTTC	CASSSLQGYYGYTF
TRBJ1-5	TRBV6-6	.	.	TGTGCCAGCAGTCCCGCACCGGGGGGGACCGGGTCTCAGCCCCAGCATTTT	CASSPAPGGTGSQPQHF
TRBJ1-1	TRBV7-8	.	.	TGTGCCAGCAGCCCACAGGGCCCGAACACTGAAGCTTTCTTT	CASSPQGPNTEAFF
TRBJ2-2	TRBV5-1	.	.	TGCGCCAGCAGCCTTTCCGGACAGCCCACCGGGGAGCTGTTTTTT	CASSLSGQPTGELFF
TRBJ2-5	TRBV5-1	TRBD2	.	TGCGCCAGCAGGGTAGCGGGGGCCCAAGAGACCCAGTACTTC	CASRVAGAQETQYF
TRBJ2-1	TRBV5-6	.	.	TGTGCCAGCAGCCAGGGGGGACCAAGGGATGAGCAGTTCTTC	CASSQGGPRDEQFF
TRBJ2-7	TRBV9	TRBD1	.	TGTGCCAGCAGCGTGGGACAGGGGAGTCCCTACGAGCAGTACTTC	CASSVGQGSPYEQYF
TRBJ1-5	TRBV28	TRBD1	.	TGTGCCAGCAGGAACCCGGGACAGAAAAATCAGCCCCAGCATTTT	CASRNPGQKNQPQHF
TRBJ2-7	TRBV30	TRBD1	.	TGTGCCTGGAGTGCCGACAGGGTAGGGTACGAGCAGTACTTC	CAWSADRVGYEQYF
TRBJ1-3	TRBV3-1/TRBV3-2	.	few	TGTGCCAGCAGCCCTACTTGGGGCGCCTCTGGAAACACCATATATTTT	CASSPTWGASGNTIYF
TRBJ2-7	TRBV6-5	.	.	TGTGCCAGCAGCCAGGGAGGAATCAGCTCCTACGAGCAGTACTTC	CASSQGGISSYEQYF
TRBJ1-1	TRBV4-1	.	.	TGCGCCAGTTCAGGTGGGGGTTTGGCGAACACTGAAGCTTTCTTT	CASSGGGLANTEAFF
TRBJ1-1	TRBV19	TRBD1	.	TGTGCCAGTAGTATACAGGGGGTCTCTGAAGCTTTCTTT	CASSIQGVSEAFF
TRBJ1-1	TRBV29-1	.	.	TGCAGCGGGCAAACAGGGCGGGCAGCTTTCTTT	CSGQTGRAAFF
TRBJ2-1	TRBV2	TRBD2	.	TGTGCCACCGCGGGGGGGTCCTACAATGAGCAGTTCTTC	CATAGGSYNEQFF